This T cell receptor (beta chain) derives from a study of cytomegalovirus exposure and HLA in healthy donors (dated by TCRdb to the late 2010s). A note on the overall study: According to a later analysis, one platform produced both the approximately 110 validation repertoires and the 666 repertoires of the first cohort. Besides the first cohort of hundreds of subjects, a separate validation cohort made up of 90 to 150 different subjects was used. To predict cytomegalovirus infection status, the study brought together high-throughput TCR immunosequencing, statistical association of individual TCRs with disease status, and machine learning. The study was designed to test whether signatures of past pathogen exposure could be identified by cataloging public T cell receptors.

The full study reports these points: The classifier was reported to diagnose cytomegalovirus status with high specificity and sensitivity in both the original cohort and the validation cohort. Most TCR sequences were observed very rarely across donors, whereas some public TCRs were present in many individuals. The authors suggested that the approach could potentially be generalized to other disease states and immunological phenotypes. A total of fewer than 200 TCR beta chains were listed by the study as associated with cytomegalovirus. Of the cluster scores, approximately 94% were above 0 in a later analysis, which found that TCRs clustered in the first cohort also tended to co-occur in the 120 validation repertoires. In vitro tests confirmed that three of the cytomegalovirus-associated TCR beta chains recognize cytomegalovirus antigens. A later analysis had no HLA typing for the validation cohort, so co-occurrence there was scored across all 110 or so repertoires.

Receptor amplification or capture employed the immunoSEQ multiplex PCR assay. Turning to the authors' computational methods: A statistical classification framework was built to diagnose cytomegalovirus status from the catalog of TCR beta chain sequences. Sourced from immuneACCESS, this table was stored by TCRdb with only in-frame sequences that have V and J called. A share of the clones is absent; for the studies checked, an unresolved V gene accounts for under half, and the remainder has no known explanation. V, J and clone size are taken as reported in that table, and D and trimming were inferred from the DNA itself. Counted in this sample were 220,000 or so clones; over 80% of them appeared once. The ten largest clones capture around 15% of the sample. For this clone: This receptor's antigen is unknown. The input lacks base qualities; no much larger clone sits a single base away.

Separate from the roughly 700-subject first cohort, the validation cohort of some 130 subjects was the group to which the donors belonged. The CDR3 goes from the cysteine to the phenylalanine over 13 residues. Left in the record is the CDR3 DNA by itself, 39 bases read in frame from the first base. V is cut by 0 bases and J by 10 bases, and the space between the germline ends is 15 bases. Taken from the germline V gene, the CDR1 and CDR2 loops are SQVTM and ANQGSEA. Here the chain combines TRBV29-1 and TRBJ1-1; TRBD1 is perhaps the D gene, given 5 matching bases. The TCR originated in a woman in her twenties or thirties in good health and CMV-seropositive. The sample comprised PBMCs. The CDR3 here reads CSVEDLRVETAFF. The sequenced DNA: TGCAGCGTTGAAGATCTCAGGGTCGAAACAGCTTTCTTT.